The 14 T cell receptor beta chains listed next were all sequenced from one sample in a study of neurological immune-mediated disorders. A single record per CDR3 protein comes from TCRdb applying MiXCR to the 5' RACE reads. The profile shows more than 100,000 distinct CDR3 sequences, about a tenth of them singletons. Noted time point: longitudinal time-point 3. Sequencing was done on a sample of PBMCs. These receptors were obtained from a female donor with HTLV-1-associated myelopathy (HAM/TSP).

This chain joins TRBV4-1 and TRBJ2-7; TRBD1 matches 9 bases. CDR1 and CDR2 (germline): MGHRA, YSYEKL. The length of the CDR3 is 15 residues. V was clipped by 1 base and J by 3 bases; unmatched bases: 4. CDR3 nucleotide sequence: TGCGCCAGCAGCCAAGTGGTGGGACAGGGCTACGAGCAGTACTTC. It specifies CASSQVVGQGYEQYF.

Ten or more counts support this clonotype. The chain carries TRBV10-3 and TRBJ2-3; D might be TRBD2 (5 bases). The CDR3 consists of 16 residues. V was clipped by 0 bases and J by 6 bases, with 16 bases between them. The V gene's germline CDR1 is ENHRY and CDR2 SYGVKD. CDR3 coding DNA: TGTGCCATCAGTGAGTCGATTGGGCTAGCTGTGGATACGCAGTATTTT. Amino acid sequence: CAISESIGLAVDTQYF.

This clonotype appeared many times. The CDR3 nucleotides are TGTGCCAGCAGTTGGGGACAGGGCTACGAGCAGTACTTC. Translated: CASSWGQGYEQYF. J is TRBJ2-7 and V is TRBV12-3 or TRBV12-4; TRBD1 agrees at 9 bases. The CDR3 contains 13 residues. After removal of 4 bases from V and 3 bases from J, the junction contained 1 base not matched to a gene.

There are many counts of this clonotype. The chain combines TRBV12-3 or TRBV12-4 with TRBJ2-1, with D possibly being TRBD2 (5 bases). This CDR3 has 18 residues. Trimming left V 5 bases short and J 7 bases short, with 27 bases between. The CDR3, as DNA: TGTGCCAGCAGTCCGATATACGGGGTGTCGACCTCGGGGAATGAGCAGTTCTTC. As protein: CASSPIYGVSTSGNEQFF.

This clonotype was found a few times. This chain joins TRBV7-2 and TRBJ2-7; the match to TRBD2 covers 7 bases. Germline V gene sequence: CDR1 SGHTA, CDR2 FQGNSA. J was trimmed by 3 bases and V by 2 bases; bases with no gene match: 16. This CDR3 has 18 residues. CDR3 nucleotides: TGTGCCAGCAGCTTACGGACCAATTTTGGCGGGGGAGTCTACGAGCAGTACTTC. It codes for CASSLRTNFGGGVYEQYF.

This clonotype was counted many times. The chain uses TRBV6-5 and TRBJ1-4, with D tentatively TRBD1 (5 bases). The CDR3 sequence is 15 residues long. CDR1 is MNHEY and CDR2 is SVGAGI in the germline V gene. Trimming removed 2 bases from V and 5 bases from J, with 12 bases in between. The CDR3 DNA reads TGTGCCAGCAGTTACGGTGTGGGACGGAATGAAAAACTGTTTTTT. This codes for CASSYGVGRNEKLFF.

In this sample, this clonotype turned up many times. The CDR3 loop is CASSLVGSNQPQHF. The CDR3 DNA reads TGTGCCAGCAGCTTAGTCGGTAGCAATCAGCCCCAGCATTTT. The genes are TRBV7-2 and TRBJ1-5; D call uncertain. There are 14 residues in the CDR3. Germline V lookup: CDR1 SGHTA, CDR2 FQGNSA. V was cut by 1 base and J by 0 bases, with 4 bases left in between.

This clonotype was counted at least ten times. This sequence joins TRBV5-6 and TRBJ2-2, with TRBD1 as a possible D gene (6 bases). Germline CDR1 is SGHDT and CDR2 is YYEEEE. V was clipped by 2 bases and J by 2 bases, with 10 bases between them. The CDR3 contains 15 residues. CDR3 coding DNA: TGTGCCAGCAGCTTCTCGACAGGAAACACCGGGGAGCTGTTTTTT. Its translation: CASSFSTGNTGELFF. Full variable domain (missing parts from reference TRBV5-6 and TRBJ2-2): DAGVTQSPTHLIKTRGQQVTLRCSPKSGHDTVSWYQQALGQGPQFIFQYYEEEERQRGNFPDRFSGHQFPNYSSELNVNALLLGDSALYLCASSFSTGNTGELFFGEGSRLTVL.

This clonotype showed up just a few times. This chain uses TRBV6-5 with TRBJ1-1; the D gene is possibly TRBD1 (5 bases). Per germline, CDR1 MNHEY and CDR2 SVGAGI. CDR3 length equals 14 residues. V lost 5 bases and J lost 1, with 11 bases in between. The CDR3 bases are TGTGCCAGCAGTAGACGACAGAGGAACACTGAAGCTTTCTTT. As protein: CASSRRQRNTEAFF.

A note on this clonotype: The junction and the germline gene differ at one end; a read error may be behind it. The chain couples TRBV5-1 to TRBJ2-7, with TRBD1 matching over 7 bases. The length of the CDR3 is 13 residues. Germline V gene data show CDR1 as SGHRS and CDR2 as YFSETQ. The CDR3 loop is CTSSLQGTYEQYF. CDR3 nucleotide sequence: TGCACCAGCAGCTTACAGGGGACCTACGAGCAGTACTTC.

This clonotype appeared many times. The chain links TRBV7-3 to TRBJ1-1; TRBD1 is a possible D gene (5 bases). V was shortened by 5 bases and J by 0 bases, with 7 bases between the two germline ends. The CDR3 sequence is 13 residues long. In germline, CDR1 is SGHTA, CDR2 FQGTGA. Here the CDR3 reads CASSEGMNTEAFF. The DNA for the CDR3 is TGTGCCAGCAGCGAGGGGATGAACACTGAAGCTTTCTTT.

J is TRBJ1-4 and V is TRBV11-2; D gene uncertain. This CDR3 is 13 amino acids long. Germline CDR1 reads SGHAT; CDR2 reads FQNNGV. The ends were cut back, 2 bases at V and 8 bases at J, with 9 bases in the middle. CDR3 coding DNA: TGTGCCAGCAGCTTAACGGGTCCGGAAAAACTGTTTTTT. Protein: CASSLTGPEKLFF.

This clonotype was recorded many times. The chain uses TRBV27 and TRBJ1-1; D not certain. With 3 bases removed from V and 6 bases from J, the gap between germline ends came to 17 bases. The CDR3 has 15 amino acids. Germline loops: CDR1 MNHEY, CDR2 SMNVEV (reference sequence). In DNA form, the CDR3 reads TGTGCCAGCAGTTTCGCGGGTCCGGAAGGCGCTGAAGCTTTCTTT. This gives the protein CASSFAGPEGAEAFF.

This clonotype appeared many times. V usage is TRBV2 and J usage is TRBJ2-7; TRBD2 might be the D (5 bases). The germline V gene encodes CDR1 SNHLY and CDR2 FYNNEI. This CDR3 spans 14 amino acids. The V and J ends lost 10 bases and 2 bases respectively, with 18 bases between them. CDR3 nucleotides: TGTGCCATCCGGGATCCAGAACGAGCCTACGAGCAGTACTTC. This sequence encodes CAIRDPERAYEQYF.